Sequencing of this TCR beta chain was carried out in a study of vaccination effects on CD4 cells after COVID-19. Viral peptide pools were used in the ViraFEST assay to expand antigen-specific CD4+ T cells, and sequencing came afterward. When less than 11 days of culture had elapsed, CD4+ T cells were isolated. Prior SARS-CoV-2 infection was absent in the vaccine recipients, as shown by negative nucleocapsid antibodies. Days 3 and 7 were when half the medium was replaced with IL-2 medium. The data were produced by immunoSEQ multiplex PCR, yet TCRdb's version contains in-frame clones alone and is incomplete. The sample contains approximately 82,000 clones, roughly 74% of which appear only once. Study-level results: Clones arising from infection and from vaccination showed marked clonal contraction late after vaccination. Vaccine-induced clones in healthy vaccinees cross-reacted with common cold coronaviruses in only 1 of 255 cases.

Trimming removed 0 bases at V and 3 bases at J, with 18 bases between. CDR3 size: 17 residues. CDR1 is SGHDT, CDR2 YYEEEE, per germline. A remark on this clone: What it binds is unknown.

The TCR comes from a human donor who received a COVID-19 vaccine. V gene TRBV5-6 combines with J gene TRBJ1-1, with TRBD1 as a possible D gene (6 bases). The starting material was CD4+ T cells from PBMCs cultured with HCoV-229E spike peptides, obtained before COVID-19 vaccination. The CDR3 reads CASSLGGRGPSYTEAFF. The CDR3 nucleotides read TGTGCCAGCAGCTTGGGAGGCAGGGGTCCATCCTACACTGAAGCTTTCTTT.